These T cell receptor beta chains were read from a single sample in a study of glioma-infiltrating T cells after dendritic cell vaccination. Measured with immunoSEQ multiplex PCR; TCRdb has only the in-frame clones, and not every one. The table records under 100,000 clones, about 79% of them present only once. Sample: blood, taken before dendritic cell vaccination. Receptors originate from a human donor with glioblastoma. Both conserved end residues are part of each CDR3. Fields, in order: V gene, J gene, CDR3 protein.

TRBV10-2,TRBJ2-7,CASRGQGTDEQYF
TRBV10-3,TRBJ1-1,CAISGGSRGARSEAFF
TRBV9,TRBJ2-2,CASSVVPGEDGGELFF
TRBV29-1,TRBJ2-5,CSVSISQETQYF
TRBV5-1,TRBJ2-1,CASSLELAGGSSYNEQFF
TRBV27,TRBJ2-7,CATTSLGTGGTYEQYF
TRBV5-6,TRBJ1-2,CASSLARNYGYTF
TRBV4-1,TRBJ2-7,CASSHRLVGNEQYF
TRBV10-3,TRBJ2-1,CAIRNGTSGTAPYNEQFF
TRBV30,TRBJ1-6,CAWSTGVWISPLHF
TRBV28,TRBJ1-1,CASSLPPMNTEAFF
TRBV2,TRBJ1-2,CASSEHREGPF
TRBV30,TRBJ1-5,CAWSTTDSNQPQHF
TRBV5-8,TRBJ1-2,CASSTDRGPYGYTF
TRBV2,TRBJ1-1,CASRFPGQGNTEAFF
TRBV19,TRBJ1-2,CASSLDSLSNYGYTF
TRBV19,TRBJ1-1,CASSIRGQPNTEAFF
TRBV11-1,TRBJ1-1,CASSWDRGATEAFF
TRBV30,TRBJ1-4,CAWSDPYRGLAEKLFF
TRBV10-3,TRBJ1-4,CAIGQGNEKLFF
TRBV7-9,TRBJ2-5,CASSSGIYQETQYF
TRBV9,TRBJ2-1,CASSTGGSSYNEQFF
TRBV9,TRBJ1-2,CASRGTGTPYGYTF
TRBV5-1,TRBJ1-2,CASRGQGIVGYTF
TRBV10-3,TRBJ2-5,CAISESSGLETQYF
TRBV9,TRBJ1-6,CASSGHRSSYNSPLHF
TRBV18,TRBJ1-2,CASSQTQGNYGYTF
TRBV7-3,TRBJ2-2,CASSLFPVNTGELFF
TRBV5-1,TRBJ2-2,CASSSQGANPGELFF
TRBV11-2,TRBJ2-7,CASSSRLAGPYEQYF
TRBV7-9,TRBJ2-2,CASSFQTGELFF
TRBV19,TRBJ2-1,CASSIGLAAYNEQFF
TRBV7-9,TRBJ2-3,CASSLREISDTQYF
TRBV28,TRBJ2-7,CASSLPPPGEQYF
TRBV28,TRBJ2-7,CASSIGLAGVNEQYF
TRBV5-4,TRBJ2-7,CASSRLAGGITYEQYF
TRBV7-9,TRBJ1-3,CASSLGLVSSGNTIYF
TRBV19,TRBJ1-1,CASSRAGVWGTEAFF
TRBV11-2,TRBJ2-5,CASSLGELAGLAVGETQYF
TRBV5-4,TRBJ1-4,CASSFPTGGNEKLFF
TRBV15,TRBJ2-5,CAISGDAQETQYF
TRBV19,TRBJ2-5,CASSLGQGIETQYF